This T cell receptor beta chain was observed in a study of T cells in localized non-small cell lung cancer. This CDR3 has 15 amino acids. Germline V gives CDR1 MNHEY, CDR2 SVGAGI. V lost 3 bases, J lost 4 bases, and 10 bases lay in between. TCRdb keeps only in-frame clones here, not all; method: immunoSEQ multiplex PCR. The table lists tens of thousands of clones, more than 65% of them singletons, with roughly a sixth in the top ten. The chain links TRBV6-5 to TRBJ1-6; weak D call: TRBD1 (5 bases). Specimen: peripheral blood, collected before any cancer treatment. The source is a male donor aged 60 or over with stage III squamous cell lung carcinoma. CDR3 DNA sequence: TGTGCCAGCAGTTATGGGCAGGGTTATAATTCACCCCTCCACTTT. Translating gives CASSYGQGYNSPLHF.